This is a list of T cell receptor beta chains from one sample in a study of immune evolution from preneoplasia to lung adenocarcinoma. The method was immunoSEQ multiplex PCR; TCRdb's version includes in-frame clones alone and lacks a portion of them. The table lists 5,100 or so clones, just under 80% of them singletons, with approximately 14% in the top ten. Sequenced: FFPE normal lung tissue adjacent to the tumor. These receptors all come from a person between 50 and 70 years old with lung adenocarcinoma. Both conserved end residues are part of each CDR3. Each record gives: D gene, clone size, J gene, V gene, CDR3 protein, CDR3 DNA. D genes are given only for firm matches. Expanded clones get a size class; other rows say once, few or many, or leave the size out.

TRBD2,few,TRBJ2-4,TRBV19,CASSDAGESIKNIQYF,TGTGCCAGTAGTGACGCGGGAGAAAGTATCAAAAACATTCAGTACTTC
.,.,TRBJ1-2,TRBV27,CASSGADYGYTF,TGTGCCAGCAGTGGGGCGGACTATGGCTACACCTTC
.,.,TRBJ1-1,TRBV11-3,CASSLVQNTEAFF,TGTGCCAGCAGCTTAGTACAGAACACTGAAGCTTTCTTT
.,.,TRBJ1-4,TRBV6-5,CASSYAGSGEKLFF,TGTGCCAGCAGTTATGCAGGGAGTGGGGAAAAACTGTTTTTT
.,medium-sized,TRBJ2-7,TRBV2,CASRDQDRPLGEQYF,TGTGCCAGCAGAGATCAGGATCGTCCCTTGGGCGAGCAGTACTTC
TRBD1,.,TRBJ2-3,TRBV7-2,CASSLGGQGVADTQYF,TGTGCCAGCAGCTTAGGGGGACAGGGGGTGGCAGATACGCAGTATTTT
.,.,TRBJ2-1,TRBV7-3,CASSLIAVRYNEQFF,TGTGCCAGCAGCTTAATAGCGGTAAGATACAATGAGCAGTTCTTC
.,.,TRBJ1-2,TRBV28,CASSLQEYGYTF,TGTGCCAGCAGTTTACAGGAGTATGGCTACACCTTC
.,.,TRBJ1-3,TRBV7-9,CASSLWAYDSGNTIYF,TGTGCCAGCAGCTTGTGGGCCTATGACTCTGGAAACACCATATATTTT
TRBD1,.,TRBJ2-7,TRBV5-1,CASSPADRPIEQYF,TGCGCCAGCAGCCCCGCGGACAGGCCCATCGAGCAGTACTTC
TRBD2,.,TRBJ2-7,TRBV4-1,CASSPREGTYEQYF,TGCGCCAGCAGCCCTAGGGAGGGTACCTACGAGCAGTACTTC
.,once,TRBJ2-3,TRBV25-1,CASSEKGVEYF,TGTGCCAGCAGTGAAAAGGGAGTCGAGTATTTT
TRBD1,few,TRBJ2-1,TRBV15,CATSRDGTGFDEQFF,TGTGCCACCAGCAGAGATGGGACAGGGTTCGATGAGCAGTTCTTC
.,.,TRBJ2-5,TRBV7-9,CASSSSGRGTQYF,TGTGCCAGCAGCTCCTCAGGCCGGGGGACCCAGTACTTC
.,.,TRBJ2-1,TRBV29-1,CSVEDPDRHGYNEQFF,TGCAGCGTTGAAGACCCGGACAGACACGGCTACAATGAGCAGTTCTTC
TRBD2,.,TRBJ2-3,TRBV7-3,CASSLSEAGGTDTQYF,TGTGCCAGCAGCTTATCTGAGGCGGGAGGCACAGATACGCAGTATTTT
.,.,TRBJ2-2,TRBV9,CASGREIGELFF,TGTGCCAGCGGACGGGAGATCGGGGAGCTGTTTTTT
.,.,TRBJ2-5,TRBV30,CAWSVLARGYEETQYF,TGTGCCTGGAGTGTACTGGCCAGGGGTTACGAAGAGACCCAGTACTTC
.,.,TRBJ2-2,TRBV4-2,CASTRSTEGTGELFF,TGTGCCAGCACCAGAAGCACTGAGGGCACCGGGGAGCTGTTTTTT
.,.,TRBJ1-2,TRBV28,CASSLLQGDGYTF,TGTGCCAGCAGTCTTTTACAGGGAGATGGCTACACCTTC
.,.,TRBJ2-1,TRBV4-1,CASSQDTRADSYNEQFF,TGCGCCAGCAGCCAAGATACCCGAGCGGACTCCTACAATGAGCAGTTCTTC
.,large,TRBJ2-3,TRBV2,CASSGGTDTQYF,TGTGCCAGCAGTGGAGGCACAGATACGCAGTATTTT
.,once,TRBJ2-7,TRBV6-1,CASSEWQGQTYEQYF,TGTGCCAGCAGTGAATGGCAGGGCCAGACCTACGAGCAGTACTTC
.,.,TRBJ2-3,TRBV30,CAWSLGGASTDTQYF,TGTGCCTGGAGTCTGGGGGGGGCTAGCACAGATACGCAGTATTTT
.,.,TRBJ1-5,TRBV7-2,CASSLAVVGQPQHF,TGTGCCAGCAGCTTAGCAGTTGTGGGTCAGCCCCAGCATTTT
.,.,TRBJ1-3,TRBV6-5,CASSYGAGTTGNTIYF,TGTGCCAGCAGTTACGGAGCCGGGACAACTGGAAACACCATATATTTT
TRBD1,.,TRBJ2-5,TRBV30,CAWTSGGLGTQYF,TGTGCCTGGACTTCAGGGGGTTTGGGGACCCAGTACTTC
.,few,TRBJ1-4,TRBV7-8,CASSLDSEKLFF,TGTGCCAGCAGCTTAGACTCTGAAAAACTGTTTTTT
.,medium-sized,TRBJ1-4,TRBV2,CASCRQTNEKLFF,TGTGCCAGCTGTCGACAGACTAATGAAAAACTGTTTTTT
TRBD1,.,TRBJ2-5,TRBV7-9,CASSNKQGYQETQYF,TGTGCCAGCAGCAACAAACAGGGGTACCAAGAGACCCAGTACTTC
.,.,TRBJ2-5,TRBV9,CASSVGGVETQYF,TGTGCCAGCAGCGTAGGAGGGGTGGAGACCCAGTACTTC
.,.,TRBJ1-5,TRBV4-1,CASSQGGSNQPQHF,TGCGCCAGCAGCCAAGGGGGATCAAATCAGCCCCAGCATTTT
.,.,TRBJ2-7,TRBV6-1,CASTNSYEQYF,TGTGCCAGCACCAACAGCTACGAGCAGTACTTC
.,.,TRBJ1-3,TRBV6-5,CASTLQGVAGNTIYF,TGTGCCAGCACCTTACAGGGAGTTGCTGGAAACACCATATATTTT
TRBD2,.,TRBJ2-1,TRBV5-1,CASSFARERFNEQFF,TGCGCCAGCAGCTTTGCGCGGGAGCGGTTCAATGAGCAGTTCTTC
.,.,TRBJ2-3,TRBV11-2,CASSLAGATDTQYF,TGTGCCAGCAGCTTAGCGGGAGCCACAGATACGCAGTATTTT
.,.,TRBJ2-1,TRBV10-3,CAISSARASKNEQFF,TGTGCCATCAGCTCAGCACGGGCTAGCAAGAATGAGCAGTTCTTC
TRBD2,once,TRBJ2-3,TRBV4-2,CASNPGTSGRSTDTQYF,TGTGCCAGCAACCCCGGGACTAGCGGGAGGTCCACAGATACGCAGTATTTT
.,few,TRBJ1-3,TRBV7-2,CASSENRGNTIYF,TGTGCCAGCAGCGAAAACAGGGGAAACACCATATATTTT
.,few,TRBJ1-4,TRBV18,CASSPDGAEKLFF,TGTGCCAGCTCACCAGACGGGGCTGAAAAACTGTTTTTT
.,.,TRBJ1-2,TRBV28,CASSSSARGFGYTF,TGTGCCAGCAGCTCCTCAGCTCGGGGCTTTGGCTACACCTTC
.,.,TRBJ2-7,TRBV7-2,CASSLGGTSYEQYF,TGTGCCAGCAGCTTGGGCGGGACCTCGTACGAGCAGTACTTC
.,few,TRBJ2-6,TRBV6-5,CASSLFAGANVLTF,TGTGCCAGCAGCCTCTTCGCTGGGGCCAACGTCCTGACTTTC
.,.,TRBJ2-1,TRBV6-4,CASSDSGQGSYNEQFF,TGTGCCAGCAGTGACTCAGGGCAGGGCTCCTACAATGAGCAGTTCTTC
TRBD1,.,TRBJ2-3,TRBV28,CASSQNRGPSTDTQYF,TGTGCCAGCAGCCAGAACAGGGGACCAAGCACAGATACGCAGTATTTT
TRBD2,.,TRBJ2-1,TRBV5-1,CASGTSGSYNEQFF,TGCGCCAGCGGTACTAGCGGGAGTTACAATGAGCAGTTCTTC
TRBD1,.,TRBJ2-3,TRBV7-9,CASTQGTGGSDTQYF,TGTGCCAGCACCCAGGGGACAGGGGGCTCAGATACGCAGTATTTT